The T cell receptor (beta chain) described here comes from a study of a mutant IDH1 vaccine in newly diagnosed glioma. About this clone: The antigen remains undetermined.

Data came from immunoSEQ multiplex PCR; TCRdb stores just in-frame clones and leaves some out. The repertoire includes more than 35,000 clones, roughly 71% of them detected once, and roughly 10% sits in the top ten. This sample's time point: week 47, end of study. The investigators gave 300 ug of mutant IDH1 20-mer peptide in each vaccine dose, together with topical imiquimod. New WHO grade 3 or 4 IDH1-mutant, ATRX-lost astrocytomas were present in all donors. V lost 1 base to trimming and J lost 4 bases, with 12 bases between them. CDR3 length equals 14 residues. Germline assignment: CDR1 SGHTS and CDR2 YDEGEE.

The starting material was PBMCs, obtained from a glioma patient whose treatment included an IDH1 peptide vaccine. The gene calls are TRBV5-8 and TRBJ2-7; D ambiguous. This clonotype was sampled from a man aged 35 to 55 with glioma. As DNA, the CDR3 is TGTGCCAGCAGCTTGTACAGAGAAGCTTACGAGCAGTACTTC. It codes for CASSLYREAYEQYF.